A single sample is the source of the 21 T cell receptor beta chains below, sequenced in a study of graft-versus-host responses after intestinal transplantation. What these receptors recognize is not known. Data came from immunoSEQ multiplex PCR; TCRdb stores just in-frame clones and leaves some out. The data hold about 80,000 clones, with about 88% observed a single time. This specimen was unstimulated CD4+ T cells sorted from spleen or lymph node cells, taken before intestinal transplant. The receptors originated from a human donor who received an intestinal transplant.

This chain uses TRBV5-1 with TRBJ1-1; D perhaps matches TRBD1 (5 bases). The CDR3 is 14 amino acids. Trimming stripped 0 bases from V and 8 bases from J, with 14 bases between. The germline V gene has CDR1 SGHRS and CDR2 YFSETQ. CDR3 protein: CASSLGRGREEAFF. In nucleotides, the CDR3 is TGCGCCAGCAGCTTGGGGAGGGGAAGGGAGGAAGCTTTCTTT. Full variable domain (remainder filled in from reference TRBV5-1 and TRBJ1-1): KAGVTQTPRYLIKTRGQQVTLSCSPISGHRSVSWYQQTPGQGLQFLFEYFSETQRNKGNFPGRFSGRQFSNSRSEMNVSTLELGDSALYLCASSLGRGREEAFFGQGTRLTVV.

The CDR3 region is CASSRDSNYEQYF. The CDR3 coding sequence is TGTGCCAGCAGCCGCGACAGTAACTACGAGCAGTACTTC. This sequence joins TRBV7-8 and TRBJ2-7; perhaps TRBD1 as D (5 bases). Germline assignment: CDR1 SGHVS and CDR2 FQNEAQ. The CDR3 is 13 amino acids. V lost 5 bases, J lost 3 bases, and 11 bases lay in between.

The chain carries TRBV7-9 and TRBJ2-7; possibly TRBD2 for D (6 bases). V was shortened by 1 base and J by 3 bases, with 13 bases between the two germline ends. The CDR3 is made up of 15 amino acids. Germline CDR1 is SEHNR and CDR2 is FQNEAQ (reference sequence). CDR3: CASSLVRQGLYEQYF. The CDR3 DNA is TGTGCCAGCAGCTTAGTACGGCAGGGACTCTACGAGCAGTACTTC.

The J gene is TRBJ2-5, the V gene TRBV5-1; 7 nucleotides agree with TRBD2. The DNA end is more similar to TRBJ2-7, so the J call may be wrong. Germline-derived CDR1 and CDR2 are SGHRS and YFSETQ. This CDR3 contains 13 residues. The CDR3 DNA sequence: TGCGCCAGCAAACCGGGGGGTTCCTACGAGCAGTACTTC. Encoded protein: CASKPGGSYEQYF.

The chain combines TRBV28 with TRBJ2-2, with no clear D. CDR1 is MDHEN, CDR2 SYDVKM, per germline. CDR3 length equals 13 residues. Trimming shortened V by 2 bases and J by 6 bases, and 7 bases separated the two germline ends. CDR3 bases: TGTGCCAGCAGTTTAACAAAATCCGGGGAGCTGTTTTTT. Residues: CASSLTKSGELFF. Filled out from reference TRBV28 and TRBJ2-2, the complete variable domain reads DVKVTQSSRYLVKRTGEKVFLECVQDMDHENMFWYRQDPGLGLRLIYFSYDVKMKEKGDIPEGYSVSREKKERFSLILESASTNQTSMYLCASSLTKSGELFFGEGSRLTVL.

V gene TRBV27 combines with J gene TRBJ1-4; D may be TRBD1 (6 bases). The CDR3 covers 13 residues. The germline V and J ends were trimmed by 2 bases and 7 bases, with 8 bases remaining between them. Germline CDR1 and CDR2: MNHEY and SMNVEV (reference sequence). The CDR3 protein is CASSLRGIEKLFF. Written as DNA, the CDR3 is TGTGCCAGCAGTTTAAGGGGGATTGAAAAACTGTTTTTT. The variable domain in full, completed from reference TRBV27 and TRBJ1-4, reads EAQVTQNPRYLITVTGKKLTVTCSQNMNHEYMSWYRQDPGLGLRQIYYSMNVEVTDKGDVPEGYKVSRKEKRNFPLILESPSPNQTSLYFCASSLRGIEKLFFGSGTQLSVL.

The J gene is TRBJ2-2, the V gene TRBV10-3, with a weak D call TRBD1 (6 bases). The ends were cut back, 5 bases at V and 0 bases at J, with 10 bases in the middle. The CDR3 is made up of 15 amino acids. Per germline, CDR1 ENHRY and CDR2 SYGVKD. CDR3 loop: CAISLQGSNTGELFF. The CDR3, as DNA: TGTGCCATCAGTCTTCAGGGGTCGAACACCGGGGAGCTGTTTTTT.

The chain couples TRBV9 to TRBJ2-5; TRBD2 matches 10 bases. The CDR3 contains 15 residues. Per germline, CDR1 SGDLS and CDR2 YYNGEE. V dropped 3 bases and J dropped 5; count of bases not matched to a gene: 7. The CDR3 is CASSASPGLAETQYF. CDR3 nucleotides: TGTGCCAGCAGCGCCTCCCCGGGACTAGCGGAGACCCAGTACTTC. The full variable domain, in which reference TRBV9 and TRBJ2-5 provide the parts outside the CDR3, is DSGVTQTPKHLITATGQRVTLRCSPRSGDLSVYWYQQSLDQGLQFLIQYYNGEERAKGNILERFSAQQFPDLHSELNLSSLELGDSALYFCASSASPGLAETQYFGPGTRLLVL.

J is TRBJ2-7 and V is TRBV28; D ambiguous. There are 12 residues in the CDR3. The V end was cut by 6 bases, the J end by 3 bases, with 9 bases between. The germline V gene has CDR1 MDHEN and CDR2 SYDVKM. CDR3 residues: CASSRSFYEQYF. CDR3 nucleotides: TGTGCCAGCAGCCGGTCCTTCTACGAGCAGTACTTC.

This clone was observed a few times. The chain links TRBV5-4 to TRBJ2-5; a weak D match, TRBD1 (6 bases). The CDR3 totals 16 residues. Per the germline V gene, CDR1 is SGHNT and CDR2 is YYREEE (reference sequence). Deletions cut 3 bases from V and 1 base from J, with 16 bases between. As DNA, the CDR3 is TGTGCCAGCAGCTCCTGGGCTGGACAGATCCAAGAGACCCAGTACTTC. Translated: CASSSWAGQIQETQYF.

This clone was seen a single time. The rearrangement links TRBV14 to TRBJ2-1; 13 bases align to TRBD2. J was trimmed by 7 bases and V by 3 bases; bases with no gene match: 6. CDR3 size: 16 residues. Germline-derived CDR1 and CDR2 are SGHDN and FVKESK. CDR3 amino acids: CASSHLGTSGTNEQFF. In DNA form, the CDR3 reads TGTGCCAGCAGCCACCTCGGGACTAGCGGGACAAATGAGCAGTTCTTC.

The chain has TRBV5-4 and TRBJ1-2, with TRBD1 as a possible D gene (6 bases). The germline V gene encodes CDR1 SGHNT and CDR2 YYREEE (reference sequence). Trimming left V 4 bases short and J 4 bases short, with 17 bases between. CDR3 size: 15 residues. CDR3 amino acids: CASSEGGEVPYGYTF. In DNA form, the CDR3 reads TGTGCCAGCAGCGAAGGGGGAGAAGTCCCCTATGGCTACACCTTC.

The chain is built from TRBV20-1 and TRBJ2-7; no clear D. The CDR3 is 11 residues long. CDR1 and CDR2 from the germline V gene are DFQATT and SNEGSKA (reference sequence). V shed 3 bases and J shed 9 bases, with 12 bases lying between them. The CDR3 protein is CSARAPPWQYF. The CDR3 nucleotides are TGCAGTGCTAGGGCCCCCCCCTGGCAGTACTTC.

J is TRBJ2-1 and V is TRBV4-2, with D possibly being TRBD2 (6 bases). Between the trimmed V and J ends, which lost 0 bases and 7 bases, there was a span of 16 bases. This CDR3 is 16 amino acids long. CDR1 and CDR2 from the germline V gene are LGHNA and YNFKEQ. The CDR3 loop is CASSQDLGGLSNEQFF. The CDR3 bases are TGTGCCAGCAGCCAAGATTTGGGGGGACTTTCTAATGAGCAGTTCTTC.

The V gene is TRBV5-4, the J gene TRBJ1-4, with 11 bases lining up with TRBD1. The CDR3 contains 17 residues. The ends lost 4 bases at V and 1 base at J; junction bases unmatched: 6. The germline V gene has CDR1 SGHNT and CDR2 YYREEE (reference sequence). The CDR3 loop is CASSPDRGLETNEKLFF. In DNA, the CDR3 is TGTGCCAGCAGCCCGGACAGGGGGCTCGAAACTAATGAAAAACTGTTTTTT.

The CDR3 DNA reads as TGTGCCAGCAGCTTGTCGGGGGGCTTAGGCTATGGCTACACCTTC. Encoded protein: CASSLSGGLGYGYTF. The chain has TRBV5-4 and TRBJ1-2; possibly TRBD1 for D (6 bases). CDR3 size: 15 residues. Germline V lookup: CDR1 SGHNT, CDR2 YYREEE (reference sequence). V was trimmed by 1 base and J by 4 bases, leaving 14 bases between them.

This clone turned up a few times. The chain links TRBV6-6 to TRBJ1-3; D gene ambiguous. From germline, CDR1 is MNHNY and CDR2 SVGAGI (reference sequence). There are 15 residues in the CDR3. Between the trimmed V and J ends, which lost 0 bases and 1 base, there was a span of 7 bases. The CDR3 protein is CASSYSDGSGNTIYF. The CDR3 DNA is TGTGCCAGCAGTTACTCAGACGGGTCTGGAAACACCATATATTTT.

This clone came up once. The CDR3 protein is CASSLALKGGLSTDTQYF. The CDR3 DNA reads as TGTGCCAGCAGCTTAGCTTTAAAGGGAGGACTAAGCACAGATACGCAGTATTTT. The chain uses TRBV7-6 and TRBJ2-3; D perhaps matches TRBD2 (6 bases). CDR1 is SGHVS, CDR2 FNYEAQ, per germline. Trimming removed 0 bases from V and 0 bases from J, with 16 bases in between. The CDR3 consists of 18 residues.

V gene TRBV2 combines with J gene TRBJ1-6, with TRBD1 identical over 8 bases. The CDR3 is made up of 14 amino acids. CDR1 is SNHLY, CDR2 FYNNEI, per germline. V lost 5 bases to trimming and J lost 9 bases; unmatched junction nucleotides: 6. DNA for the CDR3: TGTGCCAGCAGTCCAGGACAGGGAATTTCACCCCTCCACTTT. It is translated as CASSPGQGISPLHF.

The CDR3 is CASTWTVSNQPQHF. The DNA of the CDR3 is TGTGCCAGCACCTGGACAGTCAGCAATCAGCCCCAGCATTTT. The gene calls are TRBV28 and TRBJ1-5; a possible D gene is TRBD1 (6 bases). The CDR3 covers 14 residues. Trimming cost V 7 bases and J 1 base, with 11 bases left between them. Per germline, CDR1 MDHEN and CDR2 SYDVKM.

The rearrangement links TRBV5-1 to TRBJ2-1, with D maybe TRBD1 (6 bases). There are 18 residues in the CDR3. The V end was cut by 0 bases, the J end by 1 base, with 17 bases between. From germline, CDR1 is SGHRS and CDR2 YFSETQ. CDR3 nucleotides: TGCGCCAGCAGCTTGGGACAGGCCAGCATCGCATCCTACAATGAGCAGTTCTTC. The encoded protein is CASSLGQASIASYNEQFF.